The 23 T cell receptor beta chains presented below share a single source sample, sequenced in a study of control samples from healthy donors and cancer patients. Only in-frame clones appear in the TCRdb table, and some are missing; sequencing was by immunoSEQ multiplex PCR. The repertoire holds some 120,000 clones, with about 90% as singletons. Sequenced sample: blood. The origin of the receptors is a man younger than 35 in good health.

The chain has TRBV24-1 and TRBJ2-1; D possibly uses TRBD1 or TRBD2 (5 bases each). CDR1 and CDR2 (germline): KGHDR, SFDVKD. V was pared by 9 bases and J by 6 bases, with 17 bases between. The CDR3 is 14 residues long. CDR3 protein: CATGMTYGGNEQFF. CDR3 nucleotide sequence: TGTGCCACCGGCATGACTTATGGGGGCAATGAGCAGTTCTTC.

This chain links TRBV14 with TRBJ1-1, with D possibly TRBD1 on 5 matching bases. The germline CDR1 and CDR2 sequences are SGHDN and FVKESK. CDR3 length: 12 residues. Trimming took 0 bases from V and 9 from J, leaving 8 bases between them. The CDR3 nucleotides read TGTGCCAGCAGCCAAGATTGGGGGAAAGCTTTCTTT. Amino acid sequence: CASSQDWGKAFF. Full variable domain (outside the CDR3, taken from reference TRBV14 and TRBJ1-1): EAGVTQFPSHSVIEKGQTVTLRCDPISGHDNLYWYRRVMGKEIKFLLHFVKESKQDESGMPNNRFLAERTGGTYSTLKVQPAELEDSGVYFCASSQDWGKAFFGQGTRLTVV.

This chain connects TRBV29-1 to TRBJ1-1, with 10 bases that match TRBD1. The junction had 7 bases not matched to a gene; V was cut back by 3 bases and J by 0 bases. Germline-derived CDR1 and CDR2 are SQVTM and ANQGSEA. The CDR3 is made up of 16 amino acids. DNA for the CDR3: TGCAGCGTTGATAGACAGGGGGCTAGTATGAACACTGAAGCTTTCTTT. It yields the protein CSVDRQGASMNTEAFF.

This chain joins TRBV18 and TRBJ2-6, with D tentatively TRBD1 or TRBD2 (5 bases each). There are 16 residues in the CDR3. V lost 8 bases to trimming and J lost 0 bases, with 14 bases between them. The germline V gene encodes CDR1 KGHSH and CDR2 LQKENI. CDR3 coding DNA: TGTGCCAGCCAACCGGGACGGAACTCTGGGGCCAACGTCCTGACTTTC. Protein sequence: CASQPGRNSGANVLTF.

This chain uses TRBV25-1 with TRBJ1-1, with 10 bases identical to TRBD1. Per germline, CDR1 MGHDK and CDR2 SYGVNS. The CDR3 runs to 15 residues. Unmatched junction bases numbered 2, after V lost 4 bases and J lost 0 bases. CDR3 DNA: TGTGCCAGCAGTGGGGACAGGGGCATGAACACTGAAGCTTTCTTT. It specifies CASSGDRGMNTEAFF.

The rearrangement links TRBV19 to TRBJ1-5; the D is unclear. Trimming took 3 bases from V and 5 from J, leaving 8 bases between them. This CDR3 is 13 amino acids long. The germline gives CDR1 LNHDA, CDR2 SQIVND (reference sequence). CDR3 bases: TGTGCCAGTAGTATCCCGGGAGATCAGCCCCAGCATTTT. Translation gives CASSIPGDQPQHF.

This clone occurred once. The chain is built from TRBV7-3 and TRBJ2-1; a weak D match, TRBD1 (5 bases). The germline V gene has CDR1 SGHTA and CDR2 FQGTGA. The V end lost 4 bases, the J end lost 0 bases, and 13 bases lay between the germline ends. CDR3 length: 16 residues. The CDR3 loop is CASSSRGDSSYNEQFF. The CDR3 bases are TGTGCCAGCAGCTCGAGAGGAGACAGCTCCTACAATGAGCAGTTCTTC.

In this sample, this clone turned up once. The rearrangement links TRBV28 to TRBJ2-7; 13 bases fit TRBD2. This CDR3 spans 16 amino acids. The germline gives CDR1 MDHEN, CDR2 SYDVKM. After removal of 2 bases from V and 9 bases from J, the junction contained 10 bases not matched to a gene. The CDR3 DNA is TGTGCCAGCAGTTTAATCGGACTAGCGGGAGATCTGGTGCAGTACTTC. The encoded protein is CASSLIGLAGDLVQYF.

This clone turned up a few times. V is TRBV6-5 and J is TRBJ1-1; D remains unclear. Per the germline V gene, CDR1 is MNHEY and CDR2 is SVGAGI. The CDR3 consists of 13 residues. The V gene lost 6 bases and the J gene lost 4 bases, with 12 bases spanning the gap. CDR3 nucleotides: TGTGCCAGCAGCATGCGGGAGGGCACTGAAGCTTTCTTT. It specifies CASSMREGTEAFF.

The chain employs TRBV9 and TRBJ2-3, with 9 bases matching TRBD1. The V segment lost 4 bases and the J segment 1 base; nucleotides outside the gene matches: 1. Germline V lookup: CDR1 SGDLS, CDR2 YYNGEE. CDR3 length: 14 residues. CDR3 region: CASSRQGGTDTQYF. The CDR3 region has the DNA TGTGCCAGCAGCCGACAGGGGGGCACAGATACGCAGTATTTT.

The CDR3 nucleotides read TGTGCCAGTAGTGCCATGCGGAACACCATATATTTT. This codes for CASSAMRNTIYF. V gene TRBV19 combines with J gene TRBJ1-3, with D hard to call. The length of the CDR3 is 12 residues. Trimming cost V 5 bases and J 7 bases, with 9 bases left between them. The germline V gene encodes CDR1 LNHDA and CDR2 SQIVND (reference sequence).

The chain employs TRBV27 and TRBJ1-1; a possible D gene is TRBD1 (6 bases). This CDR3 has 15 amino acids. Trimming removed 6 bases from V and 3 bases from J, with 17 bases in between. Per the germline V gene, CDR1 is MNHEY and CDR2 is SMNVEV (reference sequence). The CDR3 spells CASSAWGGAYTEAFF. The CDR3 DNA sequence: TGTGCCAGCAGCGCTTGGGGGGGCGCCTACACTGAAGCTTTCTTT.

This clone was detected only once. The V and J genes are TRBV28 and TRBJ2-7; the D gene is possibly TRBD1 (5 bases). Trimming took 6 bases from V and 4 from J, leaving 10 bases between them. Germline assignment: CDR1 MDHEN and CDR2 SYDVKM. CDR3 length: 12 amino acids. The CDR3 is CASRKDSYEQYF. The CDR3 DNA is TGTGCCAGCAGAAAAGACAGTTACGAGCAGTACTTC.

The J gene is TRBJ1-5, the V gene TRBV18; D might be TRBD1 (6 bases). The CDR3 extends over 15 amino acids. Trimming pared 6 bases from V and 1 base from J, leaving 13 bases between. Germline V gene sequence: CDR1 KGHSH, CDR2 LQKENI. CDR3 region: CASSLDSSSNQPQHF. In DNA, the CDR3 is TGTGCCAGCTCGCTGGACAGCAGCAGCAATCAGCCCCAGCATTTT.

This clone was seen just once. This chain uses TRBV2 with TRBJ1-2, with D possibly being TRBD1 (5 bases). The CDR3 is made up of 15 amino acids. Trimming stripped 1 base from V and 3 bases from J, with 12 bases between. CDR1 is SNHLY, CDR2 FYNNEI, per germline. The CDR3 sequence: CASSEGQGRHYGYTF. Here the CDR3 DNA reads TGTGCCAGCAGTGAAGGGCAGGGAAGACACTATGGCTACACCTTC. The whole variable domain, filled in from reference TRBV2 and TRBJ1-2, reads EPEVTQTPSHQVTQMGQEVILRCVPISNHLYFYWYRQILGQKVEFLVSFYNNEISEKSEIFDDQFSVERPDGSNFTLKIRSTKLEDSAMYFCASSEGQGRHYGYTFGSGTRLTVV.

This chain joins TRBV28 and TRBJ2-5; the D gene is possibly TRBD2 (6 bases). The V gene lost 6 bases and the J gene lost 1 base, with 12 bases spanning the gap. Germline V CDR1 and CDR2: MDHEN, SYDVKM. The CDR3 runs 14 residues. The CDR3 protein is CASSAPGGQETQYF. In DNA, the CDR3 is TGTGCCAGCAGCGCCCCCGGGGGCCAAGAGACCCAGTACTTC.

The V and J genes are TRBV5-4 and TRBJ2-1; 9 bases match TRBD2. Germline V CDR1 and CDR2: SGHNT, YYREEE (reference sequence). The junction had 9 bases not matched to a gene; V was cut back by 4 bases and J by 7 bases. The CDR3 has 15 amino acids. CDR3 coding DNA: TGTGCCAGCAGCGAGGGACTAGCTGGTTCGAATGAGCAGTTCTTC. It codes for CASSEGLAGSNEQFF. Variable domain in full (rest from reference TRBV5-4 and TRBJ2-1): ETGVTQSPTHLIKTRGQQVTLRCSSQSGHNTVSWYQQALGQGPQFIFQYYREEENGRGNFPPRFSGLQFPNYSSELNVNALELDDSALYLCASSEGLAGSNEQFFGPGTRLTVL.

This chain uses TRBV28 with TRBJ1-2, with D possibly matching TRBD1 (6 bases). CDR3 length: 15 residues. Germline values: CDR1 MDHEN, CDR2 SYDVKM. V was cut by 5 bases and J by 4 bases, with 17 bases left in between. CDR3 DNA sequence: TGTGCCAGCAGTGGAGGGGGGGAAAGAGGCTATGGCTACACCTTC. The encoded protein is CASSGGGERGYGYTF.

In DNA, the CDR3 is TGTGCCAGCAGTCCCTCTCTGGGCGGGAGGCTAGATACGCAGTATTTT. It translates to CASSPSLGGRLDTQYF. The chain carries TRBV27 and TRBJ2-3; 8 positions match TRBD2. The CDR3 totals 16 residues. Trimming at V came to 5 bases and at J to 5 bases, leaving 12 bases not matched to a gene. Germline V gene sequence: CDR1 MNHEY, CDR2 SMNVEV (reference sequence).

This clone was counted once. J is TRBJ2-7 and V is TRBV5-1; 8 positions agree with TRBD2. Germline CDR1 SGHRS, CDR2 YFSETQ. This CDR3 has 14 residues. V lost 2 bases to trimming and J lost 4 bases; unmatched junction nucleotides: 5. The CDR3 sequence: CASSFGGEQYEQYF. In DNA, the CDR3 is TGCGCCAGCAGCTTCGGGGGGGAACAATACGAGCAGTACTTC.

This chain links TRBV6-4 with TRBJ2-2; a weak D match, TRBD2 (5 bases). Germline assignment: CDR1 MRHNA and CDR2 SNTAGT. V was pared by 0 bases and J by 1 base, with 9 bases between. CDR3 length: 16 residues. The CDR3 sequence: CASSDSSRENTGELFF. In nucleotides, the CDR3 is TGTGCCAGCAGTGACTCGTCCCGGGAGAACACCGGGGAGCTGTTTTTT.

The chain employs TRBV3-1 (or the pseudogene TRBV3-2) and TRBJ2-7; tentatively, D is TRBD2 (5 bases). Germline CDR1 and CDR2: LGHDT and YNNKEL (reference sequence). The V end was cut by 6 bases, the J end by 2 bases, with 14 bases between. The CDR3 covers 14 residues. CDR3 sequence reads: CASRPNGVTYEQYF. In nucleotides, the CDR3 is TGTGCCAGCAGGCCCAACGGGGTAACCTACGAGCAGTACTTC.

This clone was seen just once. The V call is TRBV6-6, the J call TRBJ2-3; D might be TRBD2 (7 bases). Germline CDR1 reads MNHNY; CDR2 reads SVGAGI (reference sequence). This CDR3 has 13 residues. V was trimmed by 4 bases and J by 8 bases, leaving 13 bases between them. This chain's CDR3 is CASSSPGGGTQYF. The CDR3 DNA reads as TGTGCCAGCAGTTCACCGGGGGGCGGTACGCAGTATTTT.